The 23 T cell receptor beta chains below all came from one sample that was sequenced in a study of T cell responses to AZD1222 COVID-19 vaccine. Clones were read by immunoSEQ multiplex PCR, and TCRdb kept only the in-frame ones, dropping some. The sample yields roughly 100,000 clones, around 94% seen once. This specimen consisted of peripheral blood, obtained on day 0 of AZD1222 vaccination. Receptor source: an adult in good health.

The chain links TRBV28 to TRBJ2-5; TRBD1 matches 7 bases. Germline CDR1 is MDHEN and CDR2 is SYDVKM. The J segment lost 3 bases and the V segment lost 2 bases, leaving 6 bases of the junction unmatched. The CDR3 has 15 amino acids. CDR3 DNA sequence: TGTGCCAGCAGTTTACGACGGGACAGTGAAGAGACCCAGTACTTC. It encodes CASSLRRDSEETQYF.

The J gene is TRBJ1-4, the V gene TRBV2; a possible D gene is TRBD1 (5 bases). V was shortened by 6 bases and J by 3 bases, with 14 bases between the two germline ends. This CDR3 comprises 15 residues. Looked up from germline, CDR1 is SNHLY and CDR2 is FYNNEI. The CDR3 coding sequence is TGTGCCAGCAGGTCGCGAGGGACGGCTAATGAAAAACTGTTTTTT. This codes for CASRSRGTANEKLFF.

This chain links TRBV19 with TRBJ1-2; a weak D match, TRBD1 (5 bases). This CDR3 is 14 amino acids long. Trimming cost V 5 bases and J 8 bases, with 18 bases left between them. Germline CDR1 LNHDA, CDR2 SQIVND (reference sequence). As DNA, the CDR3 is TGTGCCAGTAGTTCCGCGTACAGGCCGCAGGGCTACACCTTC. It specifies CASSSAYRPQGYTF.

This rearrangement joins TRBV19 to TRBJ2-7; D is unresolved. Trimming cost V 4 bases and J 3 bases, with 13 bases left between them. The CDR3 totals 14 residues. Germline V lookup: CDR1 LNHDA, CDR2 SQIVND (reference sequence). For the CDR3, the DNA is TGTGCCAGTAGTACTTTGGGGAATTTCTACGAGCAGTACTTC. This translates into CASSTLGNFYEQYF.

The chain employs TRBV19 and TRBJ1-2; perhaps TRBD1 as D (5 bases). The germline CDR1 and CDR2 sequences are LNHDA and SQIVND (reference sequence). This CDR3 is built from 15 residues. Between the trimmed V and J ends, which lost 7 bases and 3 bases, there was a span of 18 bases. In nucleotides, the CDR3 is TGTGCCAGTACCCCAAGGGACGGGAAATACTATGGCTACACCTTC. Translating gives CASTPRDGKYYGYTF.

The chain is built from TRBV28 and TRBJ1-1; perhaps TRBD1 as D (6 bases). The CDR3 loop spans 15 amino acids. Trimming took off 6 bases at V and 8 bases at J, with 22 bases between the two ends. Per germline, CDR1 MDHEN and CDR2 SYDVKM. CDR3 in amino acids: CASRQGGGLGAEAFF. CDR3 nucleotide sequence: TGTGCCAGCAGACAAGGTGGGGGGCTCGGGGCAGAAGCTTTCTTT. Complete variable domain (other parts from reference TRBV28 and TRBJ1-1): DVKVTQSSRYLVKRTGEKVFLECVQDMDHENMFWYRQDPGLGLRLIYFSYDVKMKEKGDIPEGYSVSREKKERFSLILESASTNQTSMYLCASRQGGGLGAEAFFGQGTRLTVV.

V gene TRBV13 combines with J gene TRBJ1-1; TRBD1 matches 8 bases. V was pared by 4 bases and J by 8 bases, with 15 bases of the junction left unmatched. This CDR3 has 16 residues. Germline CDR1 and CDR2: PRHDT and FYEKMQ (reference sequence). The CDR3 loop is CASSSFQGALIGEAFF. CDR3 DNA: TGTGCCAGCAGCTCATTCCAGGGGGCGCTTATCGGAGAAGCTTTCTTT.

This clone has just one count. The rearrangement joins TRBV11-3 to TRBJ2-3, with a weak D call TRBD2 (5 bases). Trimming took off 2 bases at V and 2 bases at J, with 8 bases between the two ends. Germline CDR1 SGHNT, CDR2 YENEEA. The CDR3 is made up of 14 amino acids. CDR3 sequence: CASSLNGDTDTQYF. CDR3 DNA sequence: TGTGCCAGCAGCTTAAACGGGGACACAGATACGCAGTATTTT.

This chain connects TRBV27 to TRBJ2-7, with 7 bases aligning to TRBD2. The J segment lost 6 bases and the V segment lost 3 bases, leaving 5 bases of the junction unmatched. The CDR3 consists of 13 residues. Germline-derived CDR1 and CDR2 are MNHEY and SMNVEV (reference sequence). CDR3 region: CASSLQGGREQYF. CDR3 DNA: TGTGCCAGCAGTTTGCAGGGAGGGCGCGAGCAGTACTTC.

The chain couples TRBV20-1 to TRBJ1-1, with 7 bases lining up with TRBD1. This CDR3 is 11 amino acids long. In germline, CDR1 is DFQATT, CDR2 SNEGSKA (reference sequence). CDR3 coding DNA: TGCAGCCTAGGGGGCAACACTGAAGCTTTCTTT. It codes for CSLGGNTEAFF.

This rearrangement joins TRBV11-2 to TRBJ2-5; 10 nucleotides line up with TRBD1. CDR3 length: 16 residues. Germline V CDR1 and CDR2: SGHAT, FQNNGV. Trimming at V came to 7 bases and at J to 5 bases, leaving 13 bases not matched to a gene. The CDR3 DNA reads as TGTGCCAGCAAGGCATCGGGACAGGGGCCGGAGGAGACCCAGTACTTC. Amino acids: CASKASGQGPEETQYF.

V usage is TRBV27 and J usage is TRBJ1-1; the match to TRBD1 covers 7 bases. CDR3 size: 14 residues. Trimming at V came to 5 bases and at J to 0 bases, leaving 3 bases not matched to a gene. Germline V CDR1 and CDR2: MNHEY, SMNVEV (reference sequence). CDR3 sequence reads: CASSPGTVNTEAFF. In DNA form, the CDR3 reads TGTGCCAGCAGTCCCGGGACAGTGAACACTGAAGCTTTCTTT.

CDR3 DNA: TGTGCCAGTAGTATATTAAACGGAAACACCATATATTTT. Translated: CASSILNGNTIYF. The gene calls are TRBV19 and TRBJ1-3, with D hard to call. Germline loops: CDR1 LNHDA, CDR2 SQIVND (reference sequence). The CDR3 has 13 residues. Trimming took off 2 bases at V and 4 bases at J, with 6 bases between the two ends.

The chain recombines TRBV7-9 with TRBJ2-5; D not resolved. Trimming took off 5 bases at V and 5 bases at J, with 12 bases between the two ends. This CDR3 has 13 amino acids. Germline assignment: CDR1 SEHNR and CDR2 FQNEAQ (reference sequence). Here the CDR3 reads CASSITADETQYF. The DNA of the CDR3 is TGTGCCAGCAGCATTACGGCGGACGAGACCCAGTACTTC.

The gene calls are TRBV19 and TRBJ1-5; no firm D call. This CDR3 spans 16 amino acids. Deletions cut 3 bases from V and 3 bases from J, with 15 bases between. Germline-derived CDR1 and CDR2 are LNHDA and SQIVND (reference sequence). The CDR3, as DNA: TGTGCCAGTAGTATCAGTTCTCCTCTCCACAATCAGCCCCAGCATTTT. As protein: CASSISSPLHNQPQHF.

This clone was recorded once. In nucleotides, the CDR3 is TGTGCCAGCAGCTTCGGGCAGGGGGGCTCTGAAGCTTTCTTT. Translating gives CASSFGQGGSEAFF. The chain uses TRBV7-9 and TRBJ1-1; the match to TRBD1 covers 7 bases. Germline loops: CDR1 SEHNR, CDR2 FQNEAQ (reference sequence). The CDR3 sequence is 14 residues long. The ends lost 3 bases at V and 6 bases at J; junction bases unmatched: 7.

The J gene is TRBJ1-2, the V gene TRBV4-1; D not resolved. The CDR3 consists of 11 residues. Germline loops: CDR1 MGHRA, CDR2 YSYEKL. V was shortened by 1 base and J by 6 bases, with 3 bases between the two germline ends. The chain's CDR3 is CASSQGDGYTF. For the CDR3, the DNA is TGCGCCAGCAGCCAAGGTGATGGCTACACCTTC.

The V gene is TRBV6-5, the J gene TRBJ1-5; tentatively, D is TRBD1 (5 bases). Germline V gene lookup returns CDR1 MNHEY and CDR2 SVGAGI. The CDR3 contains 14 residues. V dropped 7 bases and J dropped 3 bases, with 13 bases sitting between them. CDR3 sequence: CASTVGAINQPQHF. DNA for the CDR3: TGTGCCAGCACGGTCGGGGCCATCAATCAGCCCCAGCATTTT.

The V gene is TRBV7-9, the J gene TRBJ2-3; unclear D gene. V gave up 5 bases and J gave up 6 bases, with 12 bases separating them. The CDR3 totals 13 residues. Germline loops: CDR1 SEHNR, CDR2 FQNEAQ (reference sequence). The CDR3 DNA is TGTGCCAGCAGCCCAACATCATGGGATACGCAGTATTTT. This gives the protein CASSPTSWDTQYF. Full variable domain (rest looked up from reference TRBV7-9 and TRBJ2-3): DTGVSQNPRHKITKRGQNVTFRCDPISEHNRLYWYRQTLGQGPEFLTYFQNEAQLEKSRLLSDRFSAERPKGSFSTLEIQRTEQGDSAMYLCASSPTSWDTQYFGPGTRLTVL.

The V and J genes are TRBV18 and TRBJ1-2; 8 bases fit TRBD1. V lost 3 bases to trimming and J lost 3 bases; unmatched junction nucleotides: 6. The CDR3 is 15 amino acids. From germline, CDR1 is KGHSH and CDR2 LQKENI. The CDR3 DNA reads as TGTGCCAGCTCACCCCAGGGGGCGAATGACTATGGCTACACCTTC. This encodes CASSPQGANDYGYTF.

The chain carries TRBV19 and TRBJ1-4; D not certain. The germline V gene has CDR1 LNHDA and CDR2 SQIVND (reference sequence). Trimming pared 7 bases from V and 8 bases from J, leaving 14 bases between. This CDR3 has 13 amino acids. The CDR3 spells CASKDPLGEKLFF. The DNA for the CDR3 is TGTGCCAGTAAAGACCCACTAGGGGAAAAACTGTTTTTT. Together with reference TRBV19 and TRBJ1-4, the CDR3 gives the full variable domain: DGGITQSPKYLFRKEGQNVTLSCEQNLNHDAMYWYRQDPGQGLRLIYYSQIVNDFQKGDIAEGYSVSREKKESFPLTVTSAQKNPTAFYLCASKDPLGEKLFFGSGTQLSVL.

This rearrangement joins TRBV6-1 to TRBJ1-1, with D perhaps matching TRBD1 (5 bases). CDR1 and CDR2 from the germline V gene are MNHNS and SASEGT. Deletions cut 2 bases from V and 5 bases from J, with 15 bases between. The CDR3 is made up of 15 amino acids. CDR3 protein: CASSEWPGSGTEAFF. DNA of the CDR3: TGTGCCAGCAGTGAATGGCCAGGGTCGGGGACTGAAGCTTTCTTT.

This clone showed up just once. V is TRBV5-4 and J is TRBJ1-2; D gene uncertain. The CDR3 has 12 amino acids. The germline V and J ends were trimmed by 5 bases and 7 bases, with 12 bases remaining between them. CDR1 is SGHNT and CDR2 is YYREEE in the germline V gene (reference sequence). The CDR3 region is CASSRTEGGYTF. For the CDR3, the DNA is TGTGCCAGCAGTCGAACGGAGGGTGGCTACACCTTC.